The 11 T cell receptor beta chains in this list originate from one sample, sequenced in a study of control samples from healthy donors and cancer patients. TCRdb's copy holds only in-frame clones and misses some; the assay was immunoSEQ multiplex PCR. The sample yields tens of thousands of clones, more than 70% seen once. The sequenced sample consisted of blood. These receptors came from a woman between 50 and 59 years old in good health.

The table lists this clone with a count of one. V usage is TRBV13 and J usage is TRBJ1-2; D gene uncertain. Looked up from germline, CDR1 is PRHDT and CDR2 is FYEKMQ (reference sequence). V lost 2 bases to trimming and J lost 1 base, with 5 bases between them. The length of the CDR3 is 13 residues. The CDR3 DNA reads TGTGCCAGCAGCTTAAAGAATAACTATGGCTACACCTTC. Its protein product is CASSLKNNYGYTF.

The chain combines TRBV5-4 with TRBJ2-7, with D possibly TRBD1 on 6 matching bases. Germline V gene sequence: CDR1 SGHNT, CDR2 YYREEE (reference sequence). There are 13 residues in the CDR3. V was pared by 5 bases and J by 6 bases, with 15 bases between. The CDR3 DNA reads TGTGCCAGCAGTCAGGGTCAGGGGCTCGAGCAGTACTTC. Translation: CASSQGQGLEQYF.

This chain links TRBV11-2 with TRBJ1-2; D not certain. CDR1 and CDR2 from the germline V gene are SGHAT and FQNNGV. The CDR3 runs to 14 residues. V lost 0 bases and J lost 1, with 6 bases in between. CDR3 amino acids: CASSLDGSNYGYTF. The CDR3 region has the DNA TGTGCCAGCAGCTTAGACGGCAGTAACTATGGCTACACCTTC. Combining the CDR3 with reference TRBV11-2 and TRBJ1-2 gives the whole variable domain EAGVAQSPRYKIIEKRQSVAFWCNPISGHATLYWYQQILGQGPKLLIQFQNNGVVDDSQLPKDRFSAERLKGVDSTLKIQPAKLEDSAVYLCASSLDGSNYGYTFGSGTRLTVV.

This clone was seen only once. The gene calls are TRBV7-8 and TRBJ1-5; D is undetermined. This CDR3 spans 12 amino acids. Germline assignment: CDR1 SGHVS and CDR2 FQNEAQ. The V and J ends lost 1 base and 6 bases respectively, with 4 bases between them. The CDR3 loop is CASSLDGQPQHF. CDR3 coding DNA: TGTGCCAGCAGCTTAGACGGTCAGCCCCAGCATTTT. Based on the CDR3 plus reference TRBV7-8 and TRBJ1-5, the full variable domain is GAGVSQSPRYKVAKRGQDVALRCDPISGHVSLFWYQQALGQGPEFLTYFQNEAQLDKSGLPSDRFFAERPEGSVSTLKIQRTQQEDSAVYLCASSLDGQPQHFGDGTRLSIL.

This rearrangement joins TRBV20-1 to TRBJ2-6, with 8 bases matching TRBD1. Unmatched junction bases numbered 9, after V lost 3 bases and J lost 2 bases. This CDR3 spans 17 amino acids. The germline V gene has CDR1 DFQATT and CDR2 SNEGSKA (reference sequence). CDR3 amino acids: CSASVGTGLTGANVLTF. The CDR3 nucleotides are TGCAGTGCTAGTGTGGGGACAGGTTTAACTGGGGCCAACGTCCTGACTTTC.

J is TRBJ1-4 and V is TRBV30, with 7 bases that match TRBD1. CDR1 and CDR2 (germline): GTSNPN, SVGIG (reference sequence). J gave up 2 bases and V 2 bases, and 2 bases lay outside the gene matches. This CDR3 contains 14 residues. DNA of the CDR3: TGTGCCTGGAGTAAAGGGGGCACTAATGAAAAACTGTTTTTT. It encodes CAWSKGGTNEKLFF.

The chain carries TRBV6-5 and TRBJ2-7; a possible D gene is TRBD2 (5 bases). CDR3 size: 13 residues. Germline V lookup: CDR1 MNHEY, CDR2 SVGAGI. Deletions cut 6 bases from V and 4 bases from J, with 13 bases between. CDR3 amino acids: CASSRSGYYEQYF. In DNA, the CDR3 is TGTGCCAGCAGCAGAAGCGGATATTACGAGCAGTACTTC.

This clone was observed a few times. V is TRBV15 and J is TRBJ2-1, with a possible D match to TRBD1 (5 bases). The CDR3 extends over 13 amino acids. Germline V CDR1 and CDR2: LNHNV, YYDKDF (reference sequence). Trimming shortened V by 5 bases and J by 8 bases, and 13 bases separated the two germline ends. CDR3 residues: CATSSIQGYEQFF. The CDR3 coding sequence is TGTGCCACCAGCTCCATTCAGGGCTATGAGCAGTTCTTC.

This chain links TRBV25-1 with TRBJ2-1, with D possibly matching TRBD1 (6 bases). V gave up 4 bases and J gave up 6 bases, with 16 bases separating them. From germline, CDR1 is MGHDK and CDR2 SYGVNS. The CDR3 has 15 amino acids. The CDR3 loop reads CASSVAGASGNEQFF. The CDR3 nucleotides read TGTGCCAGCAGTGTAGCAGGGGCTTCAGGCAATGAGCAGTTCTTC.

The chain has TRBV9 and TRBJ1-4, with D perhaps TRBD1 (6 bases). CDR1 SGDLS and CDR2 YYNGEE come from the germline V gene. Trimming stripped 3 bases from V and 5 bases from J, with 8 bases between. This CDR3 has 13 residues. The CDR3 sequence: CASSEGDNEKLFF. Here the CDR3 DNA reads TGTGCCAGCAGCGAGGGGGACAATGAAAAACTGTTTTTT.

The genes are TRBV24-1 and TRBJ2-3; possibly TRBD2 for D (6 bases). The CDR3 has 12 residues. Per the germline V gene, CDR1 is KGHDR and CDR2 is SFDVKD. V lost 3 bases to trimming and J lost 10 bases, with 10 bases between them. The DNA of the CDR3 is TGTGCCACCAGTGATAATCCGGGAGCGCAGTATTTT. Translated, it gives CATSDNPGAQYF.